The 15 T cell receptor beta chains below come from one sample, sequenced in a study of T cells after posttransplantation cyclophosphamide. Assay used: immunoSEQ multiplex PCR; TCRdb lists only in-frame clones, some missing. The sample records tens of thousands of clones, 86% being singletons. Sample: PBMCs. Every receptor here comes from a man aged 30 to 39 with a blood cancer, CMV-positive, and with a related stem cell donor.

The rearrangement joins TRBV30 to TRBJ2-7; 7 nucleotides agree with TRBD2. This CDR3 has 15 residues. CDR1 and CDR2 (germline): GTSNPN, SVGIG (reference sequence). Trimming removed 3 bases from V and 4 bases from J; junction bases left unmatched: 12. As DNA, the CDR3 is TGTGCCTGGAGGGGATGGAACCAGGGACTATACGAGCAGTACTTC. Translated: CAWRGWNQGLYEQYF.

The V call is TRBV7-8, the J call TRBJ2-7; no firm D call. The CDR3 spans 11 residues. Trimming left V 5 bases short and J 2 bases short, with 4 bases between. The V gene's germline CDR1 is SGHVS and CDR2 FQNEAQ. This CDR3 reads CASSTAYEQYF. The CDR3, as DNA: TGTGCCAGCAGCACGGCCTACGAGCAGTACTTC.

The chain combines TRBV5-4 with TRBJ2-1; 11 positions match TRBD1. The ends lost 3 bases at V and 4 bases at J; junction bases unmatched: 6. The CDR3 has 16 residues. Per germline, CDR1 SGHNT and CDR2 YYREEE (reference sequence). The CDR3 loop reads CASSSGTGGWYNEQFF. The CDR3 bases are TGTGCCAGCAGCTCCGGGACAGGGGGTTGGTACAATGAGCAGTTCTTC.

The chain joins TRBV11-3 to TRBJ2-7, with TRBD2 identical over 8 bases. There are 18 residues in the CDR3. Germline loops: CDR1 SGHNT, CDR2 YENEEA. J gave up 5 bases and V 1 base, and 16 bases lay outside the gene matches. CDR3 protein: CASSLAASLAGRFDEQYF. The CDR3 DNA is TGTGCCAGCAGCTTAGCCGCCTCATTAGCGGGAAGGTTCGACGAGCAGTACTTC.

This clone was picked up one time. CDR3 protein: CASSITSTVTGELFF. The DNA for the CDR3 is TGTGCCAGCAGCATAACCTCGACAGTCACCGGGGAGCTGTTTTTT. The chain recombines TRBV7-2 with TRBJ2-2, with D perhaps matching TRBD1 (5 bases). V gave up 5 bases and J gave up 4 bases, with 14 bases separating them. From germline, CDR1 is SGHTA and CDR2 FQGNSA. CDR3 length: 15 residues.

V is TRBV7-8 and J is TRBJ1-3, with D perhaps TRBD1 (5 bases). Germline CDR1 reads SGHVS; CDR2 reads FQNEAQ. This CDR3 spans 17 amino acids. Trimming cost V 5 bases and J 4 bases, with 21 bases left between them. CDR3 protein: CASSTKQGLLGGNTIYF. The CDR3 DNA sequence: TGTGCCAGCAGCACAAAGCAGGGATTATTGGGCGGAAACACCATATATTTT.

J is TRBJ2-3 and V is TRBV7-3; TRBD2 agrees at 8 bases. Germline V gives CDR1 SGHTA, CDR2 FQGTGA. The V gene end was trimmed by 1 base and the J gene end by 0 bases; junction bases not matched to a gene: 3. The CDR3 contains 16 residues. CDR3 DNA sequence: TGTGCCAGCAGCTTAAACGGGGGGGTGAGCACAGATACGCAGTATTTT. Amino acid sequence: CASSLNGGVSTDTQYF.

V and J are TRBV28 and TRBJ2-5; 7 bases line up with TRBD2. After removal of 3 bases from V and 2 bases from J, the junction contained 9 bases not matched to a gene. Germline V lookup: CDR1 MDHEN, CDR2 SYDVKM. The CDR3 sequence is 16 residues long. CDR3 coding DNA: TGTGCCAGCAGTTTTCTTACTGCCGGGAGGCAAGAGACCCAGTACTTC. Its translation: CASSFLTAGRQETQYF.

The rearrangement uses TRBV4-1 and TRBJ2-3, with 14 positions matching TRBD2. V trimming: 1 base; J trimming: 5 bases; junction bases outside the gene matches: 8. This CDR3 spans 18 amino acids. Germline V gene sequence: CDR1 MGHRA, CDR2 YSYEKL. CDR3 sequence: CASSQGPGLAGVIDTQYF. CDR3 DNA sequence: TGCGCCAGCAGCCAAGGACCGGGACTAGCGGGAGTTATAGATACGCAGTATTTT.

The chain carries TRBV11-3 and TRBJ1-1; TRBD1 aligns across 11 bases. V trimming: 5 bases; J trimming: 3 bases; junction bases outside the gene matches: 2. This CDR3 region has 14 residues. Germline CDR1 is SGHNT and CDR2 is YENEEA. This CDR3 is CASSQGQGDTEAFF. CDR3 DNA sequence: TGTGCCAGCAGCCAGGGACAGGGGGACACTGAAGCTTTCTTT. The full variable domain, rest sourced from reference TRBV11-3 and TRBJ1-1, is EAGVVQSPRYKIIEKKQPVAFWCNPISGHNTLYWYLQNLGQGPELLIRYENEEAVDDSQLPKDRFSAERLKGVDSTLKIQPAELGDSAVYLCASSQGQGDTEAFFGQGTRLTVV.

The chain employs TRBV19 and TRBJ1-2; the match to TRBD1 covers 7 bases. CDR1 LNHDA and CDR2 SQIVND come from the germline V gene (reference sequence). The CDR3 extends over 14 amino acids. J was trimmed by 3 bases and V by 7 bases; bases with no gene match: 8. The chain's CDR3 is CASTSGTADYGYTF. The CDR3 nucleotides are TGTGCCAGTACCTCGGGGACAGCGGACTATGGCTACACCTTC.

The chain uses TRBV6-5 and TRBJ2-5; 15 bases are a match to TRBD2. This CDR3 has 14 residues. Germline CDR1 and CDR2: MNHEY and SVGAGI. With 8 bases clipped from V and 5 bases from J, the junction kept 3 bases outside the gene matches. The CDR3 bases are TGTGCCAGCGGCGGACTAGCGGGAGGGGAGACCCAGTACTTC. This gives the protein CASGGLAGGETQYF.

This clone turned up a few times. The rearrangement uses TRBV19 and TRBJ1-4; D is ambiguous. The germline V gene has CDR1 LNHDA and CDR2 SQIVND (reference sequence). Trimming removed 2 bases at V and 8 bases at J, with 18 bases between. The CDR3 has 16 residues. CDR3 amino acids: CASSIYRGRLVEKLFF. CDR3 sequence (DNA): TGTGCCAGTAGTATATATCGAGGGAGACTCGTCGAAAAACTGTTTTTT. Supplemented by reference TRBV19 and TRBJ1-4, the full variable domain reads DGGITQSPKYLFRKEGQNVTLSCEQNLNHDAMYWYRQDPGQGLRLIYYSQIVNDFQKGDIAEGYSVSREKKESFPLTVTSAQKNPTAFYLCASSIYRGRLVEKLFFGSGTQLSVL.

V gene TRBV2 combines with J gene TRBJ2-2; D gene uncertain. This CDR3 is built from 15 residues. Germline V gene sequence: CDR1 SNHLY, CDR2 FYNNEI. Trimming cost V 1 base and J 3 bases, with 9 bases left between them. The CDR3 nucleotides are TGTGCCAGCAGTGAAGTCGGCGGATACACCGGGGAGCTGTTTTTT. It yields the protein CASSEVGGYTGELFF.

This chain connects TRBV30 to TRBJ1-3; tentatively, D is TRBD1 (6 bases). The V and J ends lost 3 bases and 5 bases respectively, with 11 bases between them. This CDR3 is built from 13 residues. Germline V gene lookup returns CDR1 GTSNPN and CDR2 SVGIG (reference sequence). CDR3 loop: CAWRGGDRNTIYF. Here the CDR3 DNA reads TGTGCCTGGAGAGGGGGGGATAGAAACACCATATATTTT.